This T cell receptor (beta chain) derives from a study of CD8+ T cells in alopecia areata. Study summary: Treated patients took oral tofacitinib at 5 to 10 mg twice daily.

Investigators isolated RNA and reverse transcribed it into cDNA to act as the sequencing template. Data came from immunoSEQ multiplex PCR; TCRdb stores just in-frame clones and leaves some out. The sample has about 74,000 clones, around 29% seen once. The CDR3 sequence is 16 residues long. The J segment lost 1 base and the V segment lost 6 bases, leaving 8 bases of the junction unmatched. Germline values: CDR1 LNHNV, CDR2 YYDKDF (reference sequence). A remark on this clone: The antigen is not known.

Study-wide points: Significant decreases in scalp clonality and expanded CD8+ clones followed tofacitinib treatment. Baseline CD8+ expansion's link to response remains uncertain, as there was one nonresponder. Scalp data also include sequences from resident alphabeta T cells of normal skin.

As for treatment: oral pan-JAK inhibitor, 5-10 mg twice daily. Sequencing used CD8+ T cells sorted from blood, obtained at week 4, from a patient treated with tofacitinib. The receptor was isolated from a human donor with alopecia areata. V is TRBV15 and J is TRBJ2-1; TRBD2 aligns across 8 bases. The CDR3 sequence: CATRGVAGRSYNEQFF. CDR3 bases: TGTGCCACCAGGGGAGTAGCGGGACGGTCCTACAATGAGCAGTTCTTC.